This paragraph reports one T cell receptor beta chain. What it binds is not known. This specimen belongs to a study of T cells in Graves' hyperthyroidism and ophthalmopathy. General observations from the study: The blood repertoire included most of the expanded thyroid clonotypes above 0.001. From stable hyperthyroidism, ophthalmopathy was separated by a 13 V-J model.

Graves' hyperthyroidism was deemed stable given no ophthalmopathy progression within 18 months. Uncontrolled infections, other autoimmune diseases, pregnancy or lactation led to exclusion of patients. RNA transcripts yielded amplified TCR beta CDR3 regions. Primed by the HTBI set, a first-round RT-PCR was run on the TCR CDR3. From the multiplex PCR reads, TCRdb called clonotypes with MiXCR, one entry per CDR3 protein. This table holds 550,000 to 800,000 distinct CDR3 sequences, roughly 15% found once. Sequencing used blood. This clonotype was obtained from a man younger than 35 with Graves' hyperthyroidism.

In DNA, the CDR3 is TGTGCCAGCAGCCAAGCAAGGGGAGTCTCTGGGGCCAACGTCCTGACTTTC. Protein: CASSQARGVSGANVLTF. The chain joins TRBV4-2 to TRBJ2-6; the D gene could be TRBD1 or TRBD2 (5 bases each). From germline, CDR1 is LGHNA and CDR2 YNFKEQ. This CDR3 comprises 17 residues. V lost 1 base, J lost 0 bases, and 10 bases lay in between.